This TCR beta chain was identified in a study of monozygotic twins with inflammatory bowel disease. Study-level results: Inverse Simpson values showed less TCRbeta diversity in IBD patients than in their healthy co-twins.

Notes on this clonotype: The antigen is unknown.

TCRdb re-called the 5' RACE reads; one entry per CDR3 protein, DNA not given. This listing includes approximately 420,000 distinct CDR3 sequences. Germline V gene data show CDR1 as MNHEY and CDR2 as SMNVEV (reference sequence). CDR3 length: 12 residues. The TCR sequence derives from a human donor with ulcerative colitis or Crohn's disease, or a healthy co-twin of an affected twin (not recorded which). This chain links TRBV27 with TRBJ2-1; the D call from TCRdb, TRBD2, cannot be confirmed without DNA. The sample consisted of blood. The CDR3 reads CASSSQGHEQFF.